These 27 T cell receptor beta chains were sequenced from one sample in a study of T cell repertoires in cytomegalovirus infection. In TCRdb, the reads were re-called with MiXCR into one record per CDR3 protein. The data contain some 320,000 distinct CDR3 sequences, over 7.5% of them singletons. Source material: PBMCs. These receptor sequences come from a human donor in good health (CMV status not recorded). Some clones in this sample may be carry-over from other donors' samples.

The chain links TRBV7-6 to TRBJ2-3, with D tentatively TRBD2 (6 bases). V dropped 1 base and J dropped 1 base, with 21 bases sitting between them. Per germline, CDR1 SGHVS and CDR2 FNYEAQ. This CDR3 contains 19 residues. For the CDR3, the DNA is TGTGCCAGCAGCTTAGATGGGGGTGTCGTGAGGAGGGGCACAGATACGCAGTATTTT. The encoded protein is CASSLDGGVVRRGTDTQYF.

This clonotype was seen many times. CDR3 residues: CSARAGTAQETQYF. In DNA, the CDR3 is TGCAGTGCTAGAGCCGGGACAGCACAAGAGACCCAGTACTTC. J is TRBJ2-5 and V is TRBV20-1, with TRBD1 matching over 7 bases. The CDR3 is 14 amino acids. Germline CDR1 is DFQATT and CDR2 is SNEGSKA (reference sequence). Germline trimming cut 1 base from V and 2 bases from J; bases unmatched to any gene: 4.

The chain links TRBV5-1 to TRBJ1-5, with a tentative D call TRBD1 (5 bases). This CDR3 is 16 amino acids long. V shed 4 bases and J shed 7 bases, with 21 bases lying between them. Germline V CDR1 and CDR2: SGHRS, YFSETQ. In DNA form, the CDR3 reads TGCGCCAGCAGCCGATCCCCTCTGGACACCGTCCAGCCCCAGCATTTT. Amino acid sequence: CASSRSPLDTVQPQHF.

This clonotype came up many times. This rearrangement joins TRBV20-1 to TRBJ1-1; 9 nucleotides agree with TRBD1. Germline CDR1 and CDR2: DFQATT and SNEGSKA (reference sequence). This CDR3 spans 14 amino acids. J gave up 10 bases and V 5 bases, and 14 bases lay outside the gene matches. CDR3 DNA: TGCAGTGCTTTTCCACAGGGGGCAAGTTTTCGAGCTTTCTTT. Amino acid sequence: CSAFPQGASFRAFF.

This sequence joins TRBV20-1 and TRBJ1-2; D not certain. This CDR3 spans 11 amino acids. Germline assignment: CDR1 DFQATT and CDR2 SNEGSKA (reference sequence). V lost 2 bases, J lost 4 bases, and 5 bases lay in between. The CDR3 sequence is CSARNPYGYTF. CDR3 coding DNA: TGCAGTGCTAGAAACCCCTATGGCTACACCTTC.

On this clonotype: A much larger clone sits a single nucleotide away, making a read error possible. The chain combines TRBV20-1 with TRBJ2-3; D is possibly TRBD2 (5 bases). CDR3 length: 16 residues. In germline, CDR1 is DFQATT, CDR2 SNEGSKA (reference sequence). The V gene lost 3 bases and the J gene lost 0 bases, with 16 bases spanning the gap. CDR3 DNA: TGCAGTGCTAGCGATTGGGGTAGCGCTAGCACAGATACGCAGTATTTT. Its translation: CSASDWGSASTDTQYF.

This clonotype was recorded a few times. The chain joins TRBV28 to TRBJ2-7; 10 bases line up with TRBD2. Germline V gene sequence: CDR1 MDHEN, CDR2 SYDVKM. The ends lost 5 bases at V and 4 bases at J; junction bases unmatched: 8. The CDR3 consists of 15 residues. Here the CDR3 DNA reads TGTGCCAGCAGTAAAACTAGCGGGAAAGATTACGAGCAGTACTTC. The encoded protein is CASSKTSGKDYEQYF.

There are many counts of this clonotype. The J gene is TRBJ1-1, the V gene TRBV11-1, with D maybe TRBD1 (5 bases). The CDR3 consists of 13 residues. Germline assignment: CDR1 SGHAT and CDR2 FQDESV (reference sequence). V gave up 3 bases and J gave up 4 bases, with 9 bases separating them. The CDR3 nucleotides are TGTGCCAGCAGCTTGGGACTAGGCACTGAAGCTTTCTTT. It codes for CASSLGLGTEAFF.

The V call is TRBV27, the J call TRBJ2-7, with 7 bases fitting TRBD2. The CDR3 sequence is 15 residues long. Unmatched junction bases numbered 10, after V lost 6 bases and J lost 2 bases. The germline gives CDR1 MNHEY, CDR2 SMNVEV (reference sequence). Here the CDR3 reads CASSLFSGPAYEQYF. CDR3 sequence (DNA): TGTGCCAGCAGCTTGTTTAGCGGGCCGGCCTACGAGCAGTACTTC.

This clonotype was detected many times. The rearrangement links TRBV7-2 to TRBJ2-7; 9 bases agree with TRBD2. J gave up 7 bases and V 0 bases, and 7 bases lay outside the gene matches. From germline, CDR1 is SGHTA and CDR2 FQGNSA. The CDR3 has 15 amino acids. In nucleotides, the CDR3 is TGTGCCAGCAGCTTAGCTCCGGGACTAGCAGATGAGCAGTACTTC. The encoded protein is CASSLAPGLADEQYF.

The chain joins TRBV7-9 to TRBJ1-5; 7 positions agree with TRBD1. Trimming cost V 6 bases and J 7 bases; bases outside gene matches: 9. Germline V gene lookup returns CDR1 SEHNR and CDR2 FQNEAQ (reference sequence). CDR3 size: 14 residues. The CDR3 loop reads CASRATGQGQPQHF. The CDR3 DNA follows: TGTGCCAGCAGGGCGACAGGGCAGGGACAGCCCCAGCATTTT.

The CDR3 is CASRGTSGMISTDTQYF. For the CDR3, the DNA is TGTGCCAGCAGAGGGACTAGCGGGATGATTAGCACAGATACGCAGTATTTT. This sequence joins TRBV6-6 and TRBJ2-3, with 13 nucleotides matching TRBD2. This CDR3 spans 17 amino acids. The junction had 6 bases not matched to a gene; V was cut back by 6 bases and J by 0 bases. From germline, CDR1 is MNHNY and CDR2 SVGAGI (reference sequence).

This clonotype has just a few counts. The CDR3: CASSLSTLADAYEQYF. The CDR3 DNA reads as TGTGCCAGCAGTTTATCGACCCTAGCGGATGCCTACGAGCAGTACTTC. This chain links TRBV28 with TRBJ2-7, with 7 nucleotides matching TRBD2. After removal of 1 base from V and 2 bases from J, the junction contained 8 bases not matched to a gene. The V gene's germline CDR1 is MDHEN and CDR2 SYDVKM. The CDR3 consists of 16 residues.

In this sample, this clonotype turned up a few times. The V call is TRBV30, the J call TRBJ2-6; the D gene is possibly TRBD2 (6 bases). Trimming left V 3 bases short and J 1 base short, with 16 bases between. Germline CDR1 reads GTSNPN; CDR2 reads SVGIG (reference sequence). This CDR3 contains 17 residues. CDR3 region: CAWSGPRGGSGANVLTF. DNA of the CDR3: TGTGCCTGGAGCGGGCCGCGGGGAGGATCTGGGGCCAACGTCCTGACTTTC.

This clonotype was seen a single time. CDR3: CASSSSWAGSANEQFF. CDR3 coding DNA: TGTGCCAGCAGCTCGAGCTGGGCGGGAAGTGCGAATGAGCAGTTCTTC. V gene TRBV5-4 combines with J gene TRBJ2-1, with D possibly being TRBD2 (6 bases). CDR1 and CDR2 (germline): SGHNT, YYREEE (reference sequence). The CDR3 is 16 residues long. V lost 3 bases to trimming and J lost 7 bases, with 20 bases between them.

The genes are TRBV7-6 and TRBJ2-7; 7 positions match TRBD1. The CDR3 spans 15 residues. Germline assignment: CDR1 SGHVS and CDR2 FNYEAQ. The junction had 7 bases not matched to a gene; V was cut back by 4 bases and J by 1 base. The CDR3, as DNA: TGTGCCAGCAGCTCCCGACAGGGCGGTTCCTACGAGCAGTACTTC. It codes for CASSSRQGGSYEQYF.

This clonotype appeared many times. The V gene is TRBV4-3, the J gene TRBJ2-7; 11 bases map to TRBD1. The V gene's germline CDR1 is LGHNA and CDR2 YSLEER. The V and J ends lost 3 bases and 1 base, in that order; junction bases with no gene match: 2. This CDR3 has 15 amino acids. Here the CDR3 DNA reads TGCGCCAGCAGCCACGGGACAGGGGGTTCCTACGAGCAGTACTTC. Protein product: CASSHGTGGSYEQYF.

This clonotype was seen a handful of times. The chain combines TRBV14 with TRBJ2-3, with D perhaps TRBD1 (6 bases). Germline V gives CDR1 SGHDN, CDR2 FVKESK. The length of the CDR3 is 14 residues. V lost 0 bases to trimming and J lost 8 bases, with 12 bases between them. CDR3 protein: CASSQDLGATTQYF. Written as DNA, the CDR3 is TGTGCCAGCAGCCAAGATCTGGGGGCGACTACGCAGTATTTT.

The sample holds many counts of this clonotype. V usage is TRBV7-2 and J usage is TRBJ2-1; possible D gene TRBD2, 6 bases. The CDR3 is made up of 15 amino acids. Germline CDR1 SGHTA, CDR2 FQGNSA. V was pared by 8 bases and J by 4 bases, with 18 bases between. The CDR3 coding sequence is TGTGCCAGCCTTCTGAGCCGGGGGTCTTACAATGAGCAGTTCTTC. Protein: CASLLSRGSYNEQFF.

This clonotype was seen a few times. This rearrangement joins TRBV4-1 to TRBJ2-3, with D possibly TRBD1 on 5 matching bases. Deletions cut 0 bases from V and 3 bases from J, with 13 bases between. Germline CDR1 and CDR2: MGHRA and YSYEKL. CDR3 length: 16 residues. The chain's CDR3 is CASSQEGRVRTDTQYF. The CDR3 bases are TGCGCCAGCAGCCAAGAGGGCAGGGTGCGGACAGATACGCAGTATTTT.

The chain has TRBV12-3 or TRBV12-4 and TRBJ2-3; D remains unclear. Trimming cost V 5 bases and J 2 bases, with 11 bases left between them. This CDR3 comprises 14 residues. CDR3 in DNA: TGTGCCAGCAGTCTTGGACCCCACACAGATACGCAGTATTTT. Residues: CASSLGPHTDTQYF.

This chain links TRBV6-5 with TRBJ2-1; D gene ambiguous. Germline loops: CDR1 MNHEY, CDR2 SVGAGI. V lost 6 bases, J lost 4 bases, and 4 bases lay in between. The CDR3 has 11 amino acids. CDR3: CASREYNEQFF. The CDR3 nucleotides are TGTGCCAGCAGGGAATACAATGAGCAGTTCTTC.

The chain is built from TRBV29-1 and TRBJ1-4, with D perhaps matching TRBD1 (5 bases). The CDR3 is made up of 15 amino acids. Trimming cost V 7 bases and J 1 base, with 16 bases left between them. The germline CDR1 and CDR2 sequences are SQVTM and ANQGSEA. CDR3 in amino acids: CSARAGGGTNEKLFF. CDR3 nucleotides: TGCAGCGCCCGAGCTGGGGGAGGAACTAATGAAAAACTGTTTTTT.

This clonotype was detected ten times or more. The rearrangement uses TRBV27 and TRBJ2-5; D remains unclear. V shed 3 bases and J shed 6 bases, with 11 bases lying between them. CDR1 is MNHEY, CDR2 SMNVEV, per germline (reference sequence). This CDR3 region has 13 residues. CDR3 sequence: CASSLAGSQTQYF. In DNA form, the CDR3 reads TGTGCCAGCAGTTTGGCCGGGTCACAGACCCAGTACTTC.

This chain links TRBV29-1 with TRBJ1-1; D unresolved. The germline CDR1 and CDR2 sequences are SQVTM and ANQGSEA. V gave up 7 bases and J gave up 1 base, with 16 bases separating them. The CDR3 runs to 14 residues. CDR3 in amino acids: CSAGGGRQNTEAFF. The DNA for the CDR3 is TGCAGCGCCGGTGGTGGACGGCAGAACACTGAAGCTTTCTTT.

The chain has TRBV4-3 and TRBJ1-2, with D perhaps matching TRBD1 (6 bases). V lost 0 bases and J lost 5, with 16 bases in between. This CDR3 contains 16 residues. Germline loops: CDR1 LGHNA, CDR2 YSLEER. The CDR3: CASSQDNARGQYGYTF. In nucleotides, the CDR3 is TGCGCCAGCAGCCAAGATAATGCGCGGGGACAATATGGCTACACCTTC.

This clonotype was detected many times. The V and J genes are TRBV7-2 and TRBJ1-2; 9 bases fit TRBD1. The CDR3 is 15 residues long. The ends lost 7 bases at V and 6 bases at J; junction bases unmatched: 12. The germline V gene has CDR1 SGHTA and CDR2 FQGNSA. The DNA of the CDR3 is TGTGCCAGCACCTTGAGGACAGGGGAACTGGATGGCTACACCTTC. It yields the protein CASTLRTGELDGYTF.